This T cell receptor beta chain appears in the sequencing data of a study of T cells in Graves' hyperthyroidism and ophthalmopathy. Study-wide context: The authors collected peripheral blood at initial diagnosis, before any treatment.

This clonotype was picked up many times. Trimming took 1 base from V and 4 from J, leaving 18 bases between them. This CDR3 contains 17 residues. Germline CDR1 reads SGHRS; CDR2 reads YFSETQ. Amplified TCR beta CDR3 regions derived from RNA transcripts. TCR CDR3 underwent first-round RT-PCR with the HTBI primer set. In TCRdb, the multiplex PCR reads were re-called with MiXCR into one record per CDR3 protein. The sample contains 660,000 or so distinct CDR3 sequences, 20% of which appear only once. The sequencing sample was made of blood. This TCR derives from a man between 25 and 39 years old with Graves' ophthalmopathy. This chain links TRBV5-1 with TRBJ2-1; perhaps TRBD2 as D (6 bases). CDR3 sequence reads: CASSLLPRDSGYNEQFF. The CDR3 bases are TGCGCCAGCAGCTTGTTACCCCGTGATAGCGGTTACAATGAGCAGTTCTTC.